Below are 14 T cell receptor beta chains sequenced from a single sample in a study of cytomegalovirus exposure and HLA in healthy donors. The PCR employed 60 Vbeta primers together with 13 Jbeta primers. TCRdb keeps only in-frame clones here, not all; method: immunoSEQ multiplex PCR. The sample yields about 93,000 clones, 82% seen once. Sequenced sample: PBMCs. All receptors come from a man aged 50 or older in good health and CMV-seronegative.

The chain recombines TRBV4-2 with TRBJ1-5; D not certain. V lost 0 bases and J lost 3, with 9 bases in between. Germline-derived CDR1 and CDR2 are LGHNA and YNFKEQ. The CDR3 is 15 amino acids. CDR3 protein: CASSQDRGSNQPQHF. CDR3 coding DNA: TGTGCCAGCAGCCAAGATCGGGGTTCCAATCAGCCCCAGCATTTT.

The rearrangement joins TRBV28 to TRBJ2-1, with D possibly matching TRBD1 (7 bases). This CDR3 is built from 15 residues. From germline, CDR1 is MDHEN and CDR2 SYDVKM. V was cut by 3 bases and J by 9 bases, with 18 bases left in between. The CDR3 reads CASSLRDSNTREQFF. CDR3 DNA sequence: TGTGCCAGCAGTTTGCGGGACAGCAATACCCGTGAGCAGTTCTTC. The whole variable domain, remainder taken from reference TRBV28 and TRBJ2-1, is DVKVTQSSRYLVKRTGEKVFLECVQDMDHENMFWYRQDPGLGLRLIYFSYDVKMKEKGDIPEGYSVSREKKERFSLILESASTNQTSMYLCASSLRDSNTREQFFGPGTRLTVL.

In nucleotides, the CDR3 is TGTGCCAGCAGCTTGTACAGTTACAATGAGCAGTTCTTC. As protein: CASSLYSYNEQFF. The chain carries TRBV5-4 and TRBJ2-1; no definite D call. Trimming took 1 base from V and 4 from J, leaving 6 bases between them. The length of the CDR3 is 13 residues. Germline V gene data show CDR1 as SGHNT and CDR2 as YYREEE (reference sequence). The variable domain in full, with the rest retrieved from reference TRBV5-4 and TRBJ2-1, is ETGVTQSPTHLIKTRGQQVTLRCSSQSGHNTVSWYQQALGQGPQFIFQYYREEENGRGNFPPRFSGLQFPNYSSELNVNALELDDSALYLCASSLYSYNEQFFGPGTRLTVL.

The genes are TRBV7-9 and TRBJ2-1; 12 positions agree with TRBD1. V lost 5 bases to trimming and J lost 6 bases; unmatched junction nucleotides: 11. CDR3 size: 17 residues. Germline V CDR1 and CDR2: SEHNR, FQNEAQ (reference sequence). The chain's CDR3 is CASSGTWDRGRGNEQFF. CDR3 in DNA: TGTGCCAGCAGCGGAACCTGGGACAGGGGGCGCGGCAATGAGCAGTTCTTC.

V is TRBV13 and J is TRBJ2-7, with 7 positions matching TRBD2. Per germline, CDR1 PRHDT and CDR2 FYEKMQ (reference sequence). V lost 5 bases and J lost 4; bases outside the gene matches: 8. This CDR3 is built from 14 residues. The CDR3 loop is CASSLSGVTYEQYF. As DNA, the CDR3 is TGTGCCAGCAGCCTGAGCGGGGTGACATACGAGCAGTACTTC.

This chain connects TRBV5-4 to TRBJ2-2; 9 bases map to TRBD1. Germline trimming cut 4 bases from V and 6 bases from J; bases unmatched to any gene: 7. CDR1 is SGHNT, CDR2 YYREEE, per germline (reference sequence). The CDR3 runs 15 residues. The CDR3 nucleotides are TGTGCCAGCAGCCCCGGGACAGGGTCAGCCGGGGAGCTGTTTTTT. Its translation: CASSPGTGSAGELFF.

The chain links TRBV5-6 to TRBJ2-2, with TRBD1 identical over 7 bases. Germline CDR1 and CDR2: SGHDT and YYEEEE. The CDR3 contains 15 residues. V gave up 0 bases and J gave up 3 bases; unmatched junction bases: 2. The CDR3 is CASSLGQGDTGELFF. The CDR3, as DNA: TGTGCCAGCAGCTTGGGACAGGGTGACACCGGGGAGCTGTTTTTT.

J is TRBJ1-6 and V is TRBV9; tentatively, D is TRBD1 (5 bases). The V end was cut by 4 bases, the J end by 7 bases, with 18 bases between. The germline gives CDR1 SGDLS, CDR2 YYNGEE. This CDR3 comprises 16 residues. CDR3 nucleotides: TGTGCCAGCAGCAGTAGGGGAACCGGGGGAAATTCACCCCTCCACTTT. It specifies CASSSRGTGGNSPLHF.

This chain connects TRBV25-1 to TRBJ2-2, with 8 bases aligning to TRBD1. The CDR3 has 14 amino acids. V was pared by 5 bases and J by 5 bases, with 4 bases of the junction left unmatched. CDR1 and CDR2 (germline): MGHDK, SYGVNS. The CDR3 region is CASSKQGGTGELFF. In nucleotides, the CDR3 is TGTGCCAGCAGTAAACAGGGGGGAACCGGGGAGCTGTTTTTT.

V and J are TRBV15 and TRBJ2-1; 10 nucleotides agree with TRBD2. Germline V gene sequence: CDR1 LNHNV, CDR2 YYDKDF (reference sequence). V trimming: 0 bases; J trimming: 6 bases; junction bases outside the gene matches: 11. The CDR3 extends over 18 amino acids. The CDR3 reads CATSRDHPLAGVSNEQFF. Here the CDR3 DNA reads TGTGCCACCAGCAGAGATCACCCTCTAGCGGGAGTGAGCAATGAGCAGTTCTTC. Variable domain in full (rest from reference TRBV15 and TRBJ2-1): DAMVIQNPRYQVTQFGKPVTLSCSQTLNHNVMYWYQQKSSQAPKLLFHYYDKDFNNEADTPDNFQSRRPNTSFCFLDIRSPGLGDTAMYLCATSRDHPLAGVSNEQFFGPGTRLTVL.

This clone was counted a single time. The CDR3 bases are TGCGCCAGCAGCTTGGGGGCCAGAGTCTACGAGCAGTACTTC. Translating it yields CASSLGARVYEQYF. The chain employs TRBV5-1 and TRBJ2-7; D gene ambiguous. The CDR3 extends over 14 amino acids. Trimming took off 0 bases at V and 3 bases at J, with 10 bases between the two ends. The germline CDR1 and CDR2 sequences are SGHRS and YFSETQ. Using reference TRBV5-1 and TRBJ2-7 for the parts outside the CDR3, the full variable domain is KAGVTQTPRYLIKTRGQQVTLSCSPISGHRSVSWYQQTPGQGLQFLFEYFSETQRNKGNFPGRFSGRQFSNSRSEMNVSTLELGDSALYLCASSLGARVYEQYFGPGTRLTVT.

V and J are TRBV18 and TRBJ1-2; D perhaps matches TRBD1 (6 bases). Trimming cost V 1 base and J 4 bases, with 13 bases left between them. The CDR3 totals 15 residues. CDR1 is KGHSH and CDR2 is LQKENI in the germline V gene. CDR3 DNA sequence: TGTGCCAGCTCACCACGAACAGGGTCTCCCTATGGCTACACCTTC. Its translation: CASSPRTGSPYGYTF.

The rearrangement joins TRBV6-5 to TRBJ2-7; 10 nucleotides align to TRBD1. This CDR3 region has 16 residues. Germline loops: CDR1 MNHEY, CDR2 SVGAGI. Trimming took 1 base from V and 0 from J; bases not matched to a gene: 3. This CDR3 reads CASSYLGQGSSYEQYF. Written as DNA, the CDR3 is TGTGCCAGCAGTTACTTGGGACAGGGGAGCTCCTACGAGCAGTACTTC.

This chain joins TRBV28 and TRBJ2-7, with 7 bases identical to TRBD2. Germline V gene data show CDR1 as MDHEN and CDR2 as SYDVKM. J was trimmed by 4 bases and V by 0 bases; bases with no gene match: 6. The CDR3 has 15 amino acids. DNA for the CDR3: TGTGCCAGCAGTTTATGGGGGGGAGGGACGTACGAGCAGTACTTC. Protein product: CASSLWGGGTYEQYF.